This is a list of T cell receptor beta chains from one sample in a study of OX40 agonist ivuxolimab in advanced cancers. Profiling relied on immunoSEQ multiplex PCR, and the TCRdb table lists in-frame clones only, not all of them. The sample lists fewer than 50,000 clones, about 80% seen once, with around 12% in the top ten. Specimen: CD4+ or CD8+ T cells sorted from blood, collected in a trial of the OX40 agonist ivuxolimab. These receptors all come from an adult with an advanced solid tumor such as melanoma, head and neck, liver or kidney cancer. CDR3s include the opening cysteine and the closing phenylalanine or tryptophan. Fields, in order: J gene, clone size, D gene, V gene, CDR3 DNA, CDR3 protein. A D gene is named only where the DNA matches it firmly. Size values are once, few and many counts, or a class for expanded clones, and some rows have none.

J gene: TRBJ1-2; clone size: -; D gene: TRBD1; V gene: TRBV19; CDR3 DNA: TGTGCCAGTAGGCTGACAGGGACTAACTATGGCTACACCTTC; CDR3 protein: CASRLTGTNYGYTF
J gene: TRBJ1-1; clone size: medium-sized; D gene: -; V gene: TRBV25-1; CDR3 DNA: TGTGCCAGCAGTGAATGGCGGGATTCCACTGAAGCTTTCTTT; CDR3 protein: CASSEWRDSTEAFF
J gene: TRBJ2-4; clone size: -; D gene: -; V gene: TRBV5-1; CDR3 DNA: TGCGCCAGCAGCTTGGTCGGGGGAGAAGGAGCCAAAAACATTCAGTACTTC; CDR3 protein: CASSLVGGEGAKNIQYF
J gene: TRBJ2-6; clone size: once; D gene: -; V gene: TRBV19; CDR3 DNA: TGTGCCAGTAGTATGGGGGGCGTATCGACTGGGGCCAACGTCCTGACTTTC; CDR3 protein: CASSMGGVSTGANVLTF
J gene: TRBJ1-5; clone size: -; D gene: TRBD1; V gene: TRBV5-8; CDR3 DNA: TGTGCCAGCAGCTTGGCGGGACAGGGCCATCAGCCCCAGCATTTT; CDR3 protein: CASSLAGQGHQPQHF
J gene: TRBJ1-3; clone size: -; D gene: TRBD1; V gene: TRBV7-7; CDR3 DNA: TGTGCCAGCAGTACAGGGGATGGAAACACCATATATTTT; CDR3 protein: CASSTGDGNTIYF
J gene: TRBJ2-1; clone size: -; D gene: -; V gene: TRBV5-1; CDR3 DNA: TGCGCCAGCAGTAAGGCGGAAAGCTCCTACAATGAGCAGTTCTTC; CDR3 protein: CASSKAESSYNEQFF
J gene: TRBJ2-1; clone size: -; D gene: TRBD2; V gene: TRBV19; CDR3 DNA: TGTGCCAGTAGACCTAGCGGGACCCGCTCCTACAATGAGCAGTTCTTC; CDR3 protein: CASRPSGTRSYNEQFF
J gene: TRBJ2-5; clone size: -; D gene: -; V gene: TRBV7-3; CDR3 DNA: TGTGCCAGCAGCTTAAGCCCCGGGCCCTCGACCCAGTACTTC; CDR3 protein: CASSLSPGPSTQYF
J gene: TRBJ2-4; clone size: -; D gene: TRBD2; V gene: TRBV19; CDR3 DNA: TGTGCCAGTAGCCTCGGCGGGGGTCCCAAAAACATTCAGTACTTC; CDR3 protein: CASSLGGGPKNIQYF
J gene: TRBJ2-7; clone size: -; D gene: -; V gene: TRBV6-1; CDR3 DNA: TGTGCCAGCAGTCAGGGTGCCTACGAGCAGTACTTC; CDR3 protein: CASSQGAYEQYF
J gene: TRBJ1-4; clone size: -; D gene: -; V gene: TRBV2; CDR3 DNA: TGTGCCAGCAGGGATCTCCCGGGGAATGAAAAACTGTTTTTT; CDR3 protein: CASRDLPGNEKLFF
J gene: TRBJ1-1; clone size: -; D gene: TRBD1; V gene: TRBV4-3; CDR3 DNA: TGCGCCAGCAGCCTATTTAGCCAGGGGGGCACTGAAGCTTTCTTT; CDR3 protein: CASSLFSQGGTEAFF
J gene: TRBJ2-3; clone size: few; D gene: -; V gene: TRBV7-8; CDR3 DNA: TGTGCCAGCAGCTCATATCGGGATACGCAGTATTTT; CDR3 protein: CASSSYRDTQYF
J gene: TRBJ2-7; clone size: medium-sized; D gene: TRBD2; V gene: TRBV30; CDR3 DNA: TGTGCCTGGAGTGTACTGGGACTAGCGGGAGGGACCTACGAGCAGTACTTC; CDR3 protein: CAWSVLGLAGGTYEQYF
J gene: TRBJ2-3; clone size: -; D gene: -; V gene: TRBV18; CDR3 DNA: TGTGCCAGCTCACCCCGGGACTTCCCAGATACGCAGTATTTT; CDR3 protein: CASSPRDFPDTQYF
J gene: TRBJ2-2; clone size: -; D gene: -; V gene: TRBV5-1; CDR3 DNA: TGCGCCAGCAGCACTGGGACACCGAACACCGGGGAGCTGTTTTTT; CDR3 protein: CASSTGTPNTGELFF
J gene: TRBJ1-1; clone size: -; D gene: TRBD1; V gene: TRBV5-5; CDR3 DNA: TGTGCCAGCAGCTTGACAGGGGGCCTCACTGAAGCTTTCTTT; CDR3 protein: CASSLTGGLTEAFF
J gene: TRBJ2-3; clone size: -; D gene: TRBD1; V gene: TRBV7-9; CDR3 DNA: TGTGCCAGCAGCAGCCCCCGGGACAGGGGGCGGAAAGATACGCAGTATTTT; CDR3 protein: CASSSPRDRGRKDTQYF
J gene: TRBJ1-2; clone size: -; D gene: -; V gene: TRBV6-1; CDR3 DNA: TGTGCCAGCAGTTCCGGGCCTCCAAGAGATGGCTACACCTTC; CDR3 protein: CASSSGPPRDGYTF
J gene: TRBJ1-2; clone size: -; D gene: -; V gene: TRBV7-2; CDR3 DNA: TGTGCCAGCAGCTTAGCGCGCGGGGATGGTAACTATGGCTACACCTTC; CDR3 protein: CASSLARGDGNYGYTF
J gene: TRBJ2-1; clone size: -; D gene: TRBD1; V gene: TRBV2; CDR3 DNA: TGTGCCAGCAGCCTGGGACAGGGGAGCTACAATGAGCAGTTCTTC; CDR3 protein: CASSLGQGSYNEQFF
J gene: TRBJ1-1; clone size: once; D gene: TRBD1; V gene: TRBV19; CDR3 DNA: TGTGCCAGTAGGGGGGACAGGGTGAACACTGAAGCTTTCTTT; CDR3 protein: CASRGDRVNTEAFF
J gene: TRBJ2-5; clone size: -; D gene: -; V gene: TRBV7-3; CDR3 DNA: TGTGCCAGCAGCTTAACGGGAGCCGGGGAGACCCAGTACTTC; CDR3 protein: CASSLTGAGETQYF
J gene: TRBJ1-2; clone size: -; D gene: -; V gene: TRBV18; CDR3 DNA: TGTGCCAGCTCCCCCGGGACTAACTATGGCTACACCTTC; CDR3 protein: CASSPGTNYGYTF
J gene: TRBJ2-7; clone size: -; D gene: TRBD1; V gene: TRBV18; CDR3 DNA: TGTGCCAGCTCCCCGGGACAGAACTACGAGCAGTACTTC; CDR3 protein: CASSPGQNYEQYF
J gene: TRBJ2-5; clone size: -; D gene: -; V gene: TRBV20-1; CDR3 DNA: TGCAGTGGTAAAGGGTTTTCGACCCAGTACTTC; CDR3 protein: CSGKGFSTQYF
J gene: TRBJ2-2; clone size: -; D gene: TRBD2; V gene: TRBV29-1; CDR3 DNA: TGCAGCGTTCGAGGGACTAGCGGGTCGAACACCGGGGAGCTGTTTTTT; CDR3 protein: CSVRGTSGSNTGELFF
J gene: TRBJ1-1; clone size: -; D gene: TRBD1; V gene: TRBV7-2; CDR3 DNA: TGTGCCAGCAGTTCTCCGGGACAGGCAGGGGACACTGAAGCTTTCTTT; CDR3 protein: CASSSPGQAGDTEAFF
J gene: TRBJ2-7; clone size: -; D gene: -; V gene: TRBV28; CDR3 DNA: TGTGCCAGCAGCCCCACAGGTTATTCCTCCTACGAGCAGTACTTC; CDR3 protein: CASSPTGYSSYEQYF
J gene: TRBJ1-2; clone size: -; D gene: -; V gene: TRBV18; CDR3 DNA: TGTGCCAGCTCACCAGTTACCCGGGACGGAGGGTATTATGGCTACACCTTC; CDR3 protein: CASSPVTRDGGYYGYTF
J gene: TRBJ2-2; clone size: -; D gene: TRBD1; V gene: TRBV5-1; CDR3 DNA: TGCGCCAGCAGCGAGGGGGACAGGTCGTTCACCGGGGAGCTGTTTTTT; CDR3 protein: CASSEGDRSFTGELFF
J gene: TRBJ2-7; clone size: -; D gene: -; V gene: TRBV7-9; CDR3 DNA: TGTGCCAGCAGCTTAGGGCAGACCTCCTACGAGCAGTACTTC; CDR3 protein: CASSLGQTSYEQYF
J gene: TRBJ1-1; clone size: -; D gene: -; V gene: TRBV4-1; CDR3 DNA: TGCGCCAGCAGCGCACAGGGCAACACTGAAGCTTTCTTT; CDR3 protein: CASSAQGNTEAFF
J gene: TRBJ2-7; clone size: -; D gene: -; V gene: TRBV28; CDR3 DNA: TGTGCCAGCACTTCAGTGCTCTCCTACGAGCAGTACTTC; CDR3 protein: CASTSVLSYEQYF
J gene: TRBJ2-2; clone size: -; D gene: -; V gene: TRBV6-1; CDR3 DNA: TGTGCCAGCAGTTTCGGAGCCGGTGACGGGGAGCTGTTTTTT; CDR3 protein: CASSFGAGDGELFF
J gene: TRBJ2-1; clone size: -; D gene: TRBD2; V gene: TRBV19; CDR3 DNA: TGTGCCAGTAGTATCGGGGGGGGCGGAAACTCCTACAATGAGCAGTTCTTC; CDR3 protein: CASSIGGGGNSYNEQFF
J gene: TRBJ2-6; clone size: -; D gene: -; V gene: TRBV5-1; CDR3 DNA: TGCGCCAGCAGCTTGAACGGGGGAGCCAACGTCCTGACTTTC; CDR3 protein: CASSLNGGANVLTF
J gene: TRBJ1-2; clone size: once; D gene: -; V gene: TRBV6-5; CDR3 DNA: TGTGCCAGCATCGCGATGCTGAGGGACGGGGGCTACACCTTC; CDR3 protein: CASIAMLRDGGYTF
J gene: TRBJ1-5; clone size: few; D gene: -; V gene: TRBV28; CDR3 DNA: TGTGCCAGCAGGACCAGTAGCAATCAGCCCCAGCATTTT; CDR3 protein: CASRTSSNQPQHF
J gene: TRBJ2-3; clone size: few; D gene: TRBD2; V gene: TRBV7-2; CDR3 DNA: TGTGCCAGCAGCTTAAGCGGGAGGGCCGCAGATACGCAGTATTTT; CDR3 protein: CASSLSGRAADTQYF